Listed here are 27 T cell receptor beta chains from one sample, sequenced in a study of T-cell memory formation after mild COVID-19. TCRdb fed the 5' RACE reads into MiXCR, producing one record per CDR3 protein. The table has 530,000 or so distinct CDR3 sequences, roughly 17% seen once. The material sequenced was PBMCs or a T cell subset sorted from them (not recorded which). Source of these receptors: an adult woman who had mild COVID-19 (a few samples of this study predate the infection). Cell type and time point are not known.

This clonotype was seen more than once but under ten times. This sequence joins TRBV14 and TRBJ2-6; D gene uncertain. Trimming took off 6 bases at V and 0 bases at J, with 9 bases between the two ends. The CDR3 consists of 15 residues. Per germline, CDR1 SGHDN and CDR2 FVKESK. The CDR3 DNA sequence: TGTGCCAGCAGGGATACAGCCTCTGGGGCCAACGTCCTGACTTTC. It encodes CASRDTASGANVLTF.

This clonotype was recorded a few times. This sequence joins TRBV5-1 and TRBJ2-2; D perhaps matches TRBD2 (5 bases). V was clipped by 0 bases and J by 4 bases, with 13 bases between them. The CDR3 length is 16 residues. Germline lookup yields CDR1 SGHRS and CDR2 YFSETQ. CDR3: CASSLDGPRGTGELFF. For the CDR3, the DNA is TGCGCCAGCAGCTTGGACGGGCCCCGGGGCACCGGGGAGCTGTTTTTT. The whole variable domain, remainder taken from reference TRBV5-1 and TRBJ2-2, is KAGVTQTPRYLIKTRGQQVTLSCSPISGHRSVSWYQQTPGQGLQFLFEYFSETQRNKGNFPGRFSGRQFSNSRSEMNVSTLELGDSALYLCASSLDGPRGTGELFFGEGSRLTVL.

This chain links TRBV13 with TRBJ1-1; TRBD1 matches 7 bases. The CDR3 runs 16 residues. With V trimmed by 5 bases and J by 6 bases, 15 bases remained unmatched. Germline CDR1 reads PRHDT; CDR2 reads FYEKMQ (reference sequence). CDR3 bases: TGTGCCAGCAGCATAACCGAGGAGGGGGCTAAGTCTGAAGCTTTCTTT. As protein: CASSITEEGAKSEAFF.

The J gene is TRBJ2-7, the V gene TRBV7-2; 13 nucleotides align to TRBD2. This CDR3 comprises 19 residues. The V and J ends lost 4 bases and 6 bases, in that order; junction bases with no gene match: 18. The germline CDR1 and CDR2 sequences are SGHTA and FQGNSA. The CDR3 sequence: CASSSNTRTSGRAWGEQYF. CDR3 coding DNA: TGTGCCAGCAGCTCAAACACCCGTACTAGCGGGAGGGCCTGGGGCGAGCAGTACTTC.

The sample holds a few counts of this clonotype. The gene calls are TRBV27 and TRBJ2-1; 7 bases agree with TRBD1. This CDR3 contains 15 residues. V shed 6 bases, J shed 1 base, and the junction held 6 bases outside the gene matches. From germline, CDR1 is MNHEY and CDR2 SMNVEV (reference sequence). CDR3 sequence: CASRRGRKSYNEQFF. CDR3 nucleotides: TGTGCCAGCAGGAGGGGGCGCAAGTCCTACAATGAGCAGTTCTTC.

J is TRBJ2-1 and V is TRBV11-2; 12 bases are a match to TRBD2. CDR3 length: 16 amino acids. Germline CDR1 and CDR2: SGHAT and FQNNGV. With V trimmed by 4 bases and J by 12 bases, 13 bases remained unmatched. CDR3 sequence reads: CASSSGVASGGGTQFF. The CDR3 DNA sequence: TGTGCCAGCAGCTCCGGAGTGGCTAGCGGGGGGGGCACGCAGTTCTTC.

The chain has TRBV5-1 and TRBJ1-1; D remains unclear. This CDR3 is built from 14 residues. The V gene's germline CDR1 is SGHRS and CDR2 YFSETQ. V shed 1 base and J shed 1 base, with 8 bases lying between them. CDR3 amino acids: CASSLHDTNTEAFF. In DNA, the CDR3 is TGCGCCAGCAGCTTGCATGATACGAACACTGAAGCTTTCTTT.

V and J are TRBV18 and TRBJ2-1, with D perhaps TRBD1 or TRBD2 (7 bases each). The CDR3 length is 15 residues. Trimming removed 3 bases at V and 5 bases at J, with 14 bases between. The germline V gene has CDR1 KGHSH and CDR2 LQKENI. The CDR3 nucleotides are TGTGCCAGCTCACCTAGCAGGGGGGGCCACAATGAGCAGTTCTTC. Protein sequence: CASSPSRGGHNEQFF.

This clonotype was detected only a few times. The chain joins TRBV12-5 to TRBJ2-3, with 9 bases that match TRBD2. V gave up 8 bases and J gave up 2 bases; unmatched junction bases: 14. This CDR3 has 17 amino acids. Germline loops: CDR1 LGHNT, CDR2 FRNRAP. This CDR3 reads CASSTRGVAGDTDTQYF. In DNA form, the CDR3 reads TGTGCTAGTTCTACACGGGGAGTAGCGGGGGACACAGATACGCAGTATTTT.

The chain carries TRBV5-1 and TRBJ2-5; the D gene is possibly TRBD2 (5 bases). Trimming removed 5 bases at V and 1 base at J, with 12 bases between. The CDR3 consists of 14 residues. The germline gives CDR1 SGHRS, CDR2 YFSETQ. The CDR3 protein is CASRADSRQETQYF. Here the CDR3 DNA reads TGCGCCAGCAGAGCGGACTCCCGCCAAGAGACCCAGTACTTC.

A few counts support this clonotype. The CDR3 loop reads CASSGGLAGEHEQYF. In DNA, the CDR3 is TGTGCCAGCAGCGGGGGACTAGCGGGAGAGCACGAGCAGTACTTC. The V gene is TRBV9, the J gene TRBJ2-7; 14 bases align to TRBD2. With V trimmed by 3 bases and J by 5 bases, 4 bases remained unmatched. This CDR3 contains 15 residues. Germline CDR1 and CDR2: SGDLS and YYNGEE. The full variable domain, completed using reference TRBV9 and TRBJ2-7, is DSGVTQTPKHLITATGQRVTLRCSPRSGDLSVYWYQQSLDQGLQFLIQYYNGEERAKGNILERFSAQQFPDLHSELNLSSLELGDSALYFCASSGGLAGEHEQYFGPGTRLTVT.

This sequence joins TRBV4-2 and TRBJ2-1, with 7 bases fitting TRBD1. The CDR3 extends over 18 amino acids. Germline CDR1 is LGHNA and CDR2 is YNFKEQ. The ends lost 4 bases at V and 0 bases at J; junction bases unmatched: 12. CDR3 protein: CASSLGDSGLSSYNEQFF. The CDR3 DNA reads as TGTGCCAGCAGCCTAGGGGACAGCGGCCTAAGCTCCTACAATGAGCAGTTCTTC.

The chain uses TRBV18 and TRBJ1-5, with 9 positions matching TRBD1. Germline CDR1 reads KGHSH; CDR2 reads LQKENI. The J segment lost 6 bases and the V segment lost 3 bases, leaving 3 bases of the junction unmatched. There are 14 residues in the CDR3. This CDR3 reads CASSPGQGPQPQHF. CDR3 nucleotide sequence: TGTGCCAGCTCACCGGGACAGGGCCCTCAGCCCCAGCATTTT. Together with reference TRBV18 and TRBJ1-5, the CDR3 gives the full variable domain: NAGVMQNPRHLVRRRGQEARLRCSPMKGHSHVYWYRQLPEEGLKFMVYLQKENIIDESGMPKERFSAEFPKEGPSILRIQQVVRGDSAAYFCASSPGQGPQPQHFGDGTRLSIL.

CDR3 protein: CASSSGRLWGANVLTF. Written as DNA, the CDR3 is TGCGCCAGCAGCTCAGGGCGGCTGTGGGGGGCCAACGTCCTGACTTTC. This chain connects TRBV5-1 to TRBJ2-6, with D tentatively TRBD1 (5 bases). The CDR3 has 16 amino acids. The V end lost 3 bases, the J end lost 4 bases, and 14 bases lay between the germline ends. Germline V gene sequence: CDR1 SGHRS, CDR2 YFSETQ.

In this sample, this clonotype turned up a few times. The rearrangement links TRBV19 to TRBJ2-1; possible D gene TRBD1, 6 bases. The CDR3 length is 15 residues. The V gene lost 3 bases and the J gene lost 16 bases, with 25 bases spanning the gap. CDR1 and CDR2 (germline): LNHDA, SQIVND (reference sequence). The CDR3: CASSIGFLVPGVKFF. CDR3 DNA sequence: TGTGCCAGTAGTATTGGCTTTTTAGTGCCAGGGGTAAAATTCTTC.

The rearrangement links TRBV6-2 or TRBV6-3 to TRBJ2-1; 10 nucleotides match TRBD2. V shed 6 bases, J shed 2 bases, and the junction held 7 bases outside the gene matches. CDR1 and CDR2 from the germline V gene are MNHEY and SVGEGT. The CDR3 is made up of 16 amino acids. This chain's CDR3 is CASSQRTSGTYNEQFF. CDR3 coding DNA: TGTGCCAGCAGCCAAAGGACTAGCGGTACCTACAATGAGCAGTTCTTC.

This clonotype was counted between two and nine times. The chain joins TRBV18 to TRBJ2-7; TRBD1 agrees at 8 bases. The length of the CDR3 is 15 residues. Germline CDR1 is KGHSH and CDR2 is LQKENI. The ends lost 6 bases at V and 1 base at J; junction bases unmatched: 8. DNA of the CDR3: TGTGCCAGCTCCCGGCAGGGGGCCCTTTCCTACGAGCAGTACTTC. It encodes CASSRQGALSYEQYF.

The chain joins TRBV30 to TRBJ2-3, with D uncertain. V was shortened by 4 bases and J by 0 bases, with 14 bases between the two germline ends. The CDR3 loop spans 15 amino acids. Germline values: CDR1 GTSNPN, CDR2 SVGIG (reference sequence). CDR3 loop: CAWNRNGFSTDTQYF. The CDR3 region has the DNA TGTGCCTGGAATCGGAACGGCTTTAGCACAGATACGCAGTATTTT.

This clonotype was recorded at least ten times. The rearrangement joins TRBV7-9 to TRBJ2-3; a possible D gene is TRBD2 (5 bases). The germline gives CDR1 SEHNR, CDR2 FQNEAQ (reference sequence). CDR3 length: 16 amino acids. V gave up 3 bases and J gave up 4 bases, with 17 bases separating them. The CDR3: CASSFPGGRGPDTQYF. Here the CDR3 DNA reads TGTGCCAGCAGCTTCCCCGGAGGAAGAGGCCCAGATACGCAGTATTTT. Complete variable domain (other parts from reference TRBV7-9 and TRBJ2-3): DTGVSQNPRHKITKRGQNVTFRCDPISEHNRLYWYRQTLGQGPEFLTYFQNEAQLEKSRLLSDRFSAERPKGSFSTLEIQRTEQGDSAMYLCASSFPGGRGPDTQYFGPGTRLTVL.

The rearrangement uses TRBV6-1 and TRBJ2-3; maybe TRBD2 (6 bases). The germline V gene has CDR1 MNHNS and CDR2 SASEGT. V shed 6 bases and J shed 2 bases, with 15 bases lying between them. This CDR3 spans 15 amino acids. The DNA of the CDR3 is TGTGCCAGCAGGGCGATAGCGGTCAACACAGATACGCAGTATTTT. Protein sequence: CASRAIAVNTDTQYF.

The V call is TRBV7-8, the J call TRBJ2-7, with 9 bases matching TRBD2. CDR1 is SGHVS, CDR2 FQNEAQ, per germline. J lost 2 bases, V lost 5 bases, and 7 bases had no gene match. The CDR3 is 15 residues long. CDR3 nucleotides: TGTGCCAGCAGCCCCCGAGCGGGGGGAGCCTACGAGCAGTACTTC. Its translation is CASSPRAGGAYEQYF.

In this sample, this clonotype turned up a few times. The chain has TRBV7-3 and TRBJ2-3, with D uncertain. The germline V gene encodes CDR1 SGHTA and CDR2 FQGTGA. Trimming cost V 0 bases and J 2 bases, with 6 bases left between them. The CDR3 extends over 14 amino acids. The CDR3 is CASSLTGNTDTQYF. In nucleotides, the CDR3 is TGTGCCAGCAGCTTAACGGGTAACACAGATACGCAGTATTTT.

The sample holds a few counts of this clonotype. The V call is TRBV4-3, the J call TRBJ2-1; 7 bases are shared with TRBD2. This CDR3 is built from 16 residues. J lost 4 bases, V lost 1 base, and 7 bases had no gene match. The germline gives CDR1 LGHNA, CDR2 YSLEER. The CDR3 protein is CASSQGLAEFYNEQFF. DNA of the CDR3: TGCGCCAGCAGCCAAGGACTAGCCGAATTTTACAATGAGCAGTTCTTC.

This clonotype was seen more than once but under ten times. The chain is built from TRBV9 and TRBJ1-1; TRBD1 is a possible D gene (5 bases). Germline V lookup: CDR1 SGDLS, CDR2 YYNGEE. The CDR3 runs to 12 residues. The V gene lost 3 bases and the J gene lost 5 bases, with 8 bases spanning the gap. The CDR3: CASSGGETEAFF. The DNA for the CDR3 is TGTGCCAGCAGCGGGGGGGAGACTGAAGCTTTCTTT.

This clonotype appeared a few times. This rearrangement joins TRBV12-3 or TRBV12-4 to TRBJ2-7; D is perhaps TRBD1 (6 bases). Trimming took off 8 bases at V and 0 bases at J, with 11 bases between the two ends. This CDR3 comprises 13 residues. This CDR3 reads CASQGSVSYEQYF. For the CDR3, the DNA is TGTGCCAGCCAGGGGTCCGTCTCCTACGAGCAGTACTTC.

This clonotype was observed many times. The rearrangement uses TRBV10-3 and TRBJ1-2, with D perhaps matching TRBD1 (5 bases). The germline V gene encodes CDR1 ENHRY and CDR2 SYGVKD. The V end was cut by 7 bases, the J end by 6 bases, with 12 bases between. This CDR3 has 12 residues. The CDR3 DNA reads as TGTGCCATCAATCAGGGTCGTGATGGCTACACCTTC. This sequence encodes CAINQGRDGYTF.

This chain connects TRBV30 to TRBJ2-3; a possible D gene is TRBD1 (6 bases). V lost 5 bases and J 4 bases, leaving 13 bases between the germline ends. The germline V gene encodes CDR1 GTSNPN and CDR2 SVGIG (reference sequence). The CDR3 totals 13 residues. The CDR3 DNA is TGTGCCTGGGGCAGGGGCTTTTCAGATACGCAGTATTTT. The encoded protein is CAWGRGFSDTQYF.